This T cell receptor (beta chain) was identified in a study of T cell clonotyping in hematopoietic cell transplantation. As to this clone: The antigen is undetermined.

Germline-derived CDR1 and CDR2 are MGHRA and YSYEKL. Trimming pared 4 bases from V and 0 bases from J, leaving 13 bases between. The CDR3 is 15 amino acids. Study results and caveats: Graft donor and pretransplant recipient Inverse Simpson Index values predicted broader posttransplant TCR diversity. Few recipient clonotypes overlapped donors; over 95% were de novo at given depth.

Measured with immunoSEQ multiplex PCR; TCRdb has only the in-frame clones, and not every one. The sample lists roughly 15,000 clones; approximately 87% were seen once. The sample consisted of peripheral blood mononuclear cells. V is TRBV4-1 and J is TRBJ2-7; tentatively, D is TRBD1 or TRBD2 (5 bases each). This sequence originates from a man aged 50-59 years in good health. Some clones in this sample may be carry-over from other donors' samples. CDR3 coding DNA: TGCGCCAGCAGCCCCGGGACGGAAAGCTCCTACGAGCAGTACTTC. Encoded protein: CASSPGTESSYEQYF.